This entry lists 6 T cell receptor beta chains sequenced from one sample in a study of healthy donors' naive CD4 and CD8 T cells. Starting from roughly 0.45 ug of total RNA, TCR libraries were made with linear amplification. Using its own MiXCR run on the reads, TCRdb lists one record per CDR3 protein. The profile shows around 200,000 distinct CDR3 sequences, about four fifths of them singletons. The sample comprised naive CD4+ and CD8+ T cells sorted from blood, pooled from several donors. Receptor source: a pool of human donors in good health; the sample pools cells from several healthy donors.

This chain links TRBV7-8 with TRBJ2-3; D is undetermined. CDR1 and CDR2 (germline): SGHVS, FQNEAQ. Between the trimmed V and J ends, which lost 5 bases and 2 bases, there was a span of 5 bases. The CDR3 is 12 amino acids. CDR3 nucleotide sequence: TGTGCCAGCAGCCAACACACAGATACGCAGTATTTT. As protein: CASSQHTDTQYF. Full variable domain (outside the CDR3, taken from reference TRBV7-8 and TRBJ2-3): GAGVSQSPRYKVAKRGQDVALRCDPISGHVSLFWYQQALGQGPEFLTYFQNEAQLDKSGLPSDRFFAERPEGSVSTLKIQRTQQEDSAVYLCASSQHTDTQYFGPGTRLTVL.

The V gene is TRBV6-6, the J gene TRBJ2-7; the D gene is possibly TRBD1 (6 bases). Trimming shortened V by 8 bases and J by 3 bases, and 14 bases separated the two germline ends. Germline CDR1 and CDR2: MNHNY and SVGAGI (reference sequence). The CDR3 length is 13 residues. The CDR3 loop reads CASGGTGIYEQYF. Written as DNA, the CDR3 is TGTGCCAGCGGGGGCACAGGGATCTACGAGCAGTACTTC.

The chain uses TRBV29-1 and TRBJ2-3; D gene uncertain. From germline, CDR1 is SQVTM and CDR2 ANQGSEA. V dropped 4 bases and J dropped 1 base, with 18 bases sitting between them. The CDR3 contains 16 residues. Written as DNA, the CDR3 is TGCAGCGTTGTTGACGGGTTCAATGTCGGCACAGATACGCAGTATTTT. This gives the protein CSVVDGFNVGTDTQYF.

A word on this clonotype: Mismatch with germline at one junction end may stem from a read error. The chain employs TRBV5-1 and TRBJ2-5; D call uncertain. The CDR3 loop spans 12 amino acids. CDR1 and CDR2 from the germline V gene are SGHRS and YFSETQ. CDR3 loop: CASSFSGSRVYF. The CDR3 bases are TGTGCCAGCAGCTTTTCAGGCAGTCGGGTCTACTTC.

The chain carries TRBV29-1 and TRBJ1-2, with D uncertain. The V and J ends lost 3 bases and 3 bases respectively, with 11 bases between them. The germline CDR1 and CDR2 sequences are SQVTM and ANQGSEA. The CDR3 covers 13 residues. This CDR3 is CSVDREGDYGYTF. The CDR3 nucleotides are TGCAGCGTTGACCGGGAAGGAGACTATGGCTACACCTTC.

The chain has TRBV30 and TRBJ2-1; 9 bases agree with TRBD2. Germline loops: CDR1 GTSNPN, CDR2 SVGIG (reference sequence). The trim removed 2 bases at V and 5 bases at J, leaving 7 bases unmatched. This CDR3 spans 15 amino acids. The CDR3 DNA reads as TGTGCCTGGAGTCCGGGACTAGCAAGACACAATGAGCAGTTCTTC. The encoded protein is CAWSPGLARHNEQFF.